These 23 T cell receptor beta chains were all obtained from the same sample, sequenced in a study of blood T cell repertoires in COVID-19 (dated by TCRdb to between 2020 and 2021). Libraries were built with the immunoSEQ multiplex PCR assay. What TCRdb holds here is the immuneACCESS table cut down to in-frame rearrangements. Part of the clones is not present; checked against another copy, under half of the missing clones reflect an unresolved V gene, and the others are unexplained. This sample holds roughly 53,000 clones; roughly 90% were observed only once. The ten largest clonotypes hold 3% to 4% of the sample. The material sequenced was peripheral blood. These receptors were taken from a human donor in a cohort sampled during active COVID-19.

The J gene is TRBJ1-4, the V gene TRBV4-2; D not certain. The V and J ends lost 0 bases and 6 bases respectively, with 8 bases between them. The CDR3 length is 14 residues. Per the germline V gene, CDR1 is LGHNA and CDR2 is YNFKEQ. The CDR3 is CASSQENEDEKLFF. The CDR3 nucleotides are TGTGCCAGCAGCCAAGAGAACGAGGATGAAAAACTGTTTTTT.

The V and J genes are TRBV9 and TRBJ1-6, with TRBD1 identical over 7 bases. The CDR3 has 18 amino acids. In germline, CDR1 is SGDLS, CDR2 YYNGEE. The ends lost 3 bases at V and 0 bases at J; junction bases unmatched: 9. CDR3 region: CASSDPRTGGSYNSPLHF. The CDR3 DNA is TGTGCCAGCAGCGACCCCCGGACAGGCGGCTCCTATAATTCACCCCTCCACTTT. Full variable domain (outside the CDR3, taken from reference TRBV9 and TRBJ1-6): DSGVTQTPKHLITATGQRVTLRCSPRSGDLSVYWYQQSLDQGLQFLIQYYNGEERAKGNILERFSAQQFPDLHSELNLSSLELGDSALYFCASSDPRTGGSYNSPLHFGNGTRLTVT.

This clone appeared a few times. The J gene is TRBJ2-7, the V gene TRBV19, with TRBD1 as a possible D gene (6 bases). Trimming pared 5 bases from V and 4 bases from J, leaving 18 bases between. CDR3 size: 15 residues. Germline CDR1 is LNHDA and CDR2 is SQIVND (reference sequence). This CDR3 reads CASSASTDRFYEQYF. The CDR3 region has the DNA TGTGCCAGTAGTGCCTCAACCGACAGGTTTTACGAGCAGTACTTC.

The chain recombines TRBV11-2 with TRBJ2-1; maybe TRBD2 (5 bases). V shed 5 bases and J shed 5 bases, with 7 bases lying between them. The CDR3 extends over 12 amino acids. Germline V gene sequence: CDR1 SGHAT, CDR2 FQNNGV. CDR3 DNA: TGTGCCAGCAGCCCCGGGAACAATGAGCAGTTCTTC. Amino acids: CASSPGNNEQFF.

There are a few counts of this clone. The chain links TRBV27 to TRBJ1-5; the D gene is possibly TRBD1 (5 bases). From germline, CDR1 is MNHEY and CDR2 SMNVEV (reference sequence). Trimming left V 2 bases short and J 6 bases short, with 14 bases between. CDR3 length equals 15 residues. CDR3 coding DNA: TGTGCCAGCAGTTTAATCTATGCAGGGTCTCAGCCCCAGCATTTT. Its translation is CASSLIYAGSQPQHF.

CDR3 nucleotide sequence: TGTGCCAGCAGTCCCGACAGAGCCTCTGGAAACACCATATATTTT. Translated, it gives CASSPDRASGNTIYF. The V call is TRBV6-5, the J call TRBJ1-3; D possibly corresponds to TRBD1 (5 bases). Trimming shortened V by 5 bases and J by 0 bases, and 11 bases separated the two germline ends. The CDR3 length is 15 residues. CDR1 MNHEY and CDR2 SVGAGI come from the germline V gene.

The chain couples TRBV10-3 to TRBJ1-1, with D possibly matching TRBD1 (6 bases). CDR3 length: 12 residues. Germline V CDR1 and CDR2: ENHRY, SYGVKD. With 9 bases removed from V and 5 bases from J, the gap between germline ends came to 13 bases. The chain's CDR3 is CAIRGAGTEAFF. The CDR3, as DNA: TGTGCCATTCGGGGGGCCGGGACTGAAGCTTTCTTT.

The chain combines TRBV5-5 with TRBJ2-7, with unresolved D. This CDR3 has 14 amino acids. Germline loops: CDR1 SGHKS, CDR2 YYEKEE (reference sequence). V shed 0 bases and J shed 2 bases, with 9 bases lying between them. The CDR3 DNA is TGTGCCAGCAGCTTGGAGTTCAACACCTACGAGCAGTACGTC. As protein: CASSLEFNTYEQYV.

The V and J genes are TRBV2 and TRBJ1-5; D uncertain. Trimming stripped 2 bases from V and 6 bases from J, with 8 bases between. Germline V lookup: CDR1 SNHLY, CDR2 FYNNEI. The CDR3 is 13 amino acids. CDR3 protein: CASSERHAQPQHF. DNA for the CDR3: TGTGCCAGCAGTGAAAGACACGCTCAGCCCCAGCATTTT. The full variable domain, completed using reference TRBV2 and TRBJ1-5, is EPEVTQTPSHQVTQMGQEVILRCVPISNHLYFYWYRQILGQKVEFLVSFYNNEISEKSEIFDDQFSVERPDGSNFTLKIRSTKLEDSAMYFCASSERHAQPQHFGDGTRLSIL.

V gene TRBV4-1 combines with J gene TRBJ1-2; no reliable D call. With 1 base removed from V and 0 bases from J, the gap between germline ends came to 6 bases. CDR1 MGHRA and CDR2 YSYEKL come from the germline V gene. This CDR3 spans 14 amino acids. Here the CDR3 reads CASSQAPANYGYTF. In DNA form, the CDR3 reads TGCGCCAGCAGCCAAGCCCCAGCTAACTATGGCTACACCTTC.

The gene calls are TRBV13 and TRBJ1-2; the D gene is possibly TRBD1 (5 bases). V gave up 1 base and J gave up 0 bases, with 9 bases separating them. Germline loops: CDR1 PRHDT, CDR2 FYEKMQ (reference sequence). The CDR3 is 15 residues long. This chain's CDR3 is CASSLEGGANYGYTF. For the CDR3, the DNA is TGTGCCAGCAGCTTAGAGGGAGGGGCTAACTATGGCTACACCTTC.

The chain couples TRBV28 to TRBJ2-2; D is undetermined. Trimming shortened V by 3 bases and J by 0 bases, and 14 bases separated the two germline ends. This CDR3 region has 17 residues. Germline CDR1 and CDR2: MDHEN and SYDVKM. This chain's CDR3 is CASSLTGRFANTGELFF. The DNA for the CDR3 is TGTGCCAGCAGTTTGACTGGTCGGTTCGCGAACACCGGGGAGCTGTTTTTT.

The genes are TRBV7-9 and TRBJ2-1; a possible D gene is TRBD2 (6 bases). Per the germline V gene, CDR1 is SEHNR and CDR2 is FQNEAQ (reference sequence). CDR3 length: 14 residues. V was pared by 1 base and J by 7 bases, with 11 bases between. The CDR3 DNA sequence: TGTGCCAGCAGCTTAGTCTCGGGAGAGAATGAGCAGTTCTTC. This translates into CASSLVSGENEQFF.

This clone has more than one count but fewer than ten. V and J are TRBV6-2 or TRBV6-3 and TRBJ1-6; TRBD1 aligns across 7 bases. The germline V gene has CDR1 MNHEY and CDR2 SVGEGT. The trim removed 3 bases at V and 7 bases at J, leaving 3 bases unmatched. The CDR3 totals 14 residues. Here the CDR3 DNA reads TGTGCCAGCAGTTATCAGGGGGAGAATTCACCCCTCCACTTT. This encodes CASSYQGENSPLHF.

The V and J genes are TRBV9 and TRBJ2-1, with TRBD2 identical over 7 bases. Per germline, CDR1 SGDLS and CDR2 YYNGEE. The CDR3 is 14 residues long. The V gene end was trimmed by 0 bases and the J gene end by 7 bases; junction bases not matched to a gene: 4. The CDR3 nucleotides are TGTGCCAGCAGCGTAGTTGCGGGGGTAAATGAGCAGTTCTTC. This encodes CASSVVAGVNEQFF.

CDR3 nucleotides: TGTGCCAGCAGACAAATGAGTCGGAGTTTCTTT. Translation: CASRQMSRSFF. This chain joins TRBV6-5 and TRBJ1-1; D unresolved. This CDR3 comprises 11 residues. Germline V gene data show CDR1 as MNHEY and CDR2 as SVGAGI. V was trimmed by 6 bases and J by 13 bases, leaving 15 bases between them.

The V and J genes are TRBV29-1 and TRBJ1-1; D uncertain. CDR3 length: 13 amino acids. Trimming removed 1 base at V and 4 bases at J, with 10 bases between. Germline CDR1 is SQVTM and CDR2 is ANQGSEA. CDR3: CSVEGSMGTEAFF. The CDR3 DNA reads TGCAGCGTTGAAGGGAGTATGGGCACTGAAGCTTTCTTT.

The chain carries TRBV3-1 (or the pseudogene TRBV3-2) and TRBJ1-1; possibly TRBD1 for D (6 bases). There are 14 residues in the CDR3. The ends were cut back, 7 bases at V and 1 base at J, with 13 bases in the middle. Germline V gene sequence: CDR1 LGHDT, CDR2 YNNKEL (reference sequence). Written as DNA, the CDR3 is TGTGCCAGCACCCACTCGACAGGGAACACTGAAGCTTTCTTT. It is translated as CASTHSTGNTEAFF.

V is TRBV27 and J is TRBJ2-3, with D tentatively TRBD2 (5 bases). CDR1 MNHEY and CDR2 SMNVEV come from the germline V gene (reference sequence). V was trimmed by 4 bases and J by 6 bases, leaving 17 bases between them. The CDR3 contains 15 residues. The CDR3 bases are TGTGCCAGCAGTTCCTCCGCCCCGCGGGTGGATACGCAGTATTTT. It specifies CASSSSAPRVDTQYF.

The rearrangement joins TRBV19 to TRBJ1-2; TRBD1 agrees at 11 bases. The CDR3 spans 15 residues. CDR1 and CDR2 (germline): LNHDA, SQIVND (reference sequence). V was pared by 6 bases and J by 2 bases, with 5 bases of the junction left unmatched. The CDR3 region has the DNA TGTGCCAGTAGGTGGACAGGGGGCGACAACTATGGCTACACCTTC. This encodes CASRWTGGDNYGYTF.

The chain has TRBV12-3 or TRBV12-4 and TRBJ1-2, with no clear D. V was shortened by 5 bases and J by 1 base, with 5 bases between the two germline ends. The CDR3 runs to 12 residues. This CDR3 reads CASSTGNYGYTF. The CDR3 coding sequence is TGTGCCAGCAGTACCGGTAACTATGGCTACACCTTC.

The sample holds a few counts of this clone. V and J are TRBV5-1 and TRBJ1-1; D not resolved. Germline CDR1 reads SGHRS; CDR2 reads YFSETQ. CDR3 length: 15 amino acids. V lost 6 bases and J lost 0, with 15 bases in between. This CDR3 is CASTEGTYMNTEAFF. DNA of the CDR3: TGCGCCAGCACCGAGGGAACCTACATGAACACTGAAGCTTTCTTT.

This chain links TRBV3-1 (or the pseudogene TRBV3-2) with TRBJ2-7; 14 bases match TRBD2. V was pared by 4 bases and J by 7 bases, with 6 bases of the junction left unmatched. Germline CDR1 reads LGHDT; CDR2 reads YNNKEL (reference sequence). The CDR3 runs to 15 residues. CDR3 coding DNA: TGTGCCAGCAGCCCGACTAGCGGGAGGGCCAGGGAGCAGTACTTC. Protein product: CASSPTSGRAREQYF.